Listed below are T cell receptor beta chains from one sample, sequenced in a study of vaccination and CD4 T cells after COVID-19. These receptors have no known antigen. MiXCR was run by TCRdb on the PCR reads, yielding one entry per CDR3 protein. The repertoire has 15,000 to 20,000 distinct CDR3 sequences, 53% of them found once; the top ten carry roughly a sixth. Sequencing was performed on CD4+ T cells from blood, cultured in vitro, taken before SARS-CoV-2 vaccination. The source is a human donor who had recovered from COVID-19. Both conserved end residues are part of each CDR3. Each record gives: clone size, V gene, J gene, CDR3 protein. Where a row states a size, it is once, few, many or the class of an expanded clone; other rows omit it.

>NA|TRBV5-4|TRBJ1-1
CASSLAGQGRYTEAFF
>NA|TRBV20-1|TRBJ2-7
CSGGVGSYEQYF
>NA|TRBV27|TRBJ1-1
CASGGLSNTEAFF
>NA|TRBV6-1|TRBJ1-1
CASRRRQGNTEAFF
>few|TRBV20-1|TRBJ1-2
CSARASLNYGYTF
>NA|TRBV4-2|TRBJ2-5
CASSQVESSGGSQETQYF
>few|TRBV6-1|TRBJ2-5
CASSEISGTGETQYF
>NA|TRBV11-2|TRBJ2-7
CASSLDRTSSYEQYF
>NA|TRBV27|TRBJ2-3
CASSLRRTFTDTQYF
>few|TRBV20-1|TRBJ1-1
CSASRGNTEAFF
>NA|TRBV28|TRBJ1-2
CASSWGQGYGYTF
>NA|TRBV20-1|TRBJ2-5
CSARDITGGGLIQETQYF
>few|TRBV11-3|TRBJ2-5
CASGTSGGPTETQYF
>NA|TRBV28|TRBJ2-7
CASSPSATLYEQYF
>few|TRBV7-2|TRBJ1-2
CASSLGGRVLRGYTF
>few|TRBV21-1|TRBJ1-5
CASRLTSNQPQHF
>NA|TRBV7-9|TRBJ1-6
CASSFSGISPLHF